The rows below give T cell receptor beta chains drawn from one sample of a study of CD8 T cells in Susac syndrome. MiXCR was run by TCRdb on the immunoSEQ multiplex PCR reads, yielding one entry per CDR3 protein. This repertoire shows approximately 100,000 distinct CDR3 sequences, around 95% found once; its top ten account for about 0.095%. The source material was CD4+ T cells from PBMCs. These receptors all stem from a human donor in good health. Both conserved end residues are part of each CDR3. Fields, in order: clone size, D gene, V gene, J gene, CDR3 length, CDR3 DNA, CDR3 protein. D genes are given only for firm matches. The size entry is marked missing in some rows and otherwise reads once, few, many or a size class.

>-|-|TRBV20-1|TRBJ2-3|13
TGCAGTGCTACAGGACTAAGCACAGATACGCAGTATTTT
CSATGLSTDTQYF
>-|-|TRBV7-2|TRBJ2-3|15
TGTGCCAGCAGCTTAGCGCTCGTTAGCACAGATACGCAGTATTTT
CASSLALVSTDTQYF
>-|TRBD1|TRBV29-1|TRBJ2-2|16
TGCAGCGTTGAAGGGAAGGACAGGGGGAACAGCGGGGAGCTGTTTTTT
CSVEGKDRGNSGELFF
>-|-|TRBV12-3/TRBV12-4|TRBJ2-6|14
TGTGCCAGCCTTCATCGGACTGGGGCCAACGTCCTGACTTTC
CASLHRTGANVLTF
>few|-|TRBV15|TRBJ2-3|13
TGTGCCACCAGCAGAGATCGTGGAGATACGCAGTATTTT
CATSRDRGDTQYF
>-|-|TRBV7-2|TRBJ2-2|15
TGTGCCAGCAGCTCCCGGGGTAGCAACACCGGGGAGCTGTTTTTT
CASSSRGSNTGELFF
>-|TRBD1|TRBV10-2|TRBJ2-5|17
TGCGCCAGCAGTCTATCCTTCGACAGGGCCTTGGGGGAGACCCAGTACTTC
CASSLSFDRALGETQYF
>-|-|TRBV20-1|TRBJ2-4|12
TGCAGTGCGGACTGGAGGAGCGACATTCAGTACTTC
CSADWRSDIQYF
>-|-|TRBV30|TRBJ1-5|14
TGTGCCTGGAGTGTTCCCAGGGCAAATCAGCCCCAGCATTTT
CAWSVPRANQPQHF
>few|TRBD1|TRBV29-1|TRBJ2-5|12
TGCAGCGTGGACAGGGGTCAAGAGACCCAGTACTTC
CSVDRGQETQYF
>-|-|TRBV4-2|TRBJ2-5|16
TGTGCCAGCAGCCAAGGGACCAAGGGGCAGGAAGAGACCCAGTACTTC
CASSQGTKGQEETQYF
>once|-|TRBV27|TRBJ2-3|16
TGTGCCAGCAGTTTCTTCACCTTGACAGATTGGCCGGCGCAGTATTTT
CASSFFTLTDWPAQYF
>-|-|TRBV3-1|TRBJ2-7|14
TGTGCCAGCAGTCCCTGGACAGACGACTACGAGCAGTACTTC
CASSPWTDDYEQYF
>-|-|TRBV2|TRBJ2-5|14
TGTGCCAGCAGCGGGACGTTACGGGACGTTGGCCAGTACTTC
CASSGTLRDVGQYF
>-|-|TRBV29-1|TRBJ2-3|13
TGCAGCGTTTCCCCCTACAGCACAGATACGCAGTATTTT
CSVSPYSTDTQYF
>-|-|TRBV3-1|TRBJ2-5|13
TGTGCCAGCAGCCGACCAAAGGGGGAGACCCAGTACTTC
CASSRPKGETQYF
>-|-|TRBV2|TRBJ1-6|12
TGTGCCAGCGGAGTTAGCAATTCACCCCTCCACTTT
CASGVSNSPLHF
>-|-|TRBV29-1|TRBJ2-3|13
TGCAGCGTTGAAACCTGGGGCACAGATACGCAGTATTTT
CSVETWGTDTQYF
>-|TRBD2|TRBV29-1|TRBJ2-3|14
TGCAGCGTTGTGGGCGGGAGTGCGTCAGATACGCAGTATTTT
CSVVGGSASDTQYF
>-|TRBD2|TRBV5-1|TRBJ2-5|14
TGCGCCAGCAGCCCTAGCGGAGTAGAAGAGACCCAGTACTTC
CASSPSGVEETQYF
>-|TRBD2|TRBV11-2|TRBJ2-2|16
TGTGCCAGCAGCTTAGCGGGAGGGAAGAGCACCGGGGAGCTGTTTTTT
CASSLAGGKSTGELFF
>once|-|TRBV4-1|TRBJ2-7|16
TGCGCCAGCAGCCAAGATGTTGGACGGTCATCCTACGAGCAGTACTTC
CASSQDVGRSSYEQYF
>-|TRBD1|TRBV20-1|TRBJ2-5|12
TGCAGTGCTCAGGGGGAGTTGGAGACCCAGTACTTC
CSAQGELETQYF
>-|-|TRBV11-1|TRBJ2-1|12
TGTGCCAGCAGCCTGACAGCTAATGAGCAGTTCTTC
CASSLTANEQFF
>-|-|TRBV19|TRBJ1-1|14
TGTGCCAGTAGTACGCGAATGATGAACACTGAAGCTTTCTTT
CASSTRMMNTEAFF
>once|-|TRBV6-2/TRBV6-3|TRBJ2-4|16
TGTGCCAGCAGGAGTGACAGCGCAATAGCCAAAAACATTCAGTACTTC
CASRSDSAIAKNIQYF
>-|-|TRBV3-1|TRBJ2-7|14
TGTGCCAGCAGCCAACGGACAACCATAGGGAAGCAGTACTTC
CASSQRTTIGKQYF
>-|TRBD1|TRBV6-5|TRBJ2-2|16
TGTGCCAGCAGATTAGGACAGGGGGTAAACACCGGGGAGCTGTTTTTT
CASRLGQGVNTGELFF
>-|-|TRBV5-4|TRBJ1-2|17
TGTGCCAGCAGCTTTGTCACAGGAGCCACTATTAACTATGGCTACACCTTC
CASSFVTGATINYGYTF
>-|TRBD2|TRBV4-1|TRBJ2-5|15
TGCGCCAGCAGCCAAGTCCCGCTAGCGGGAGAGACCCAGTACTTC
CASSQVPLAGETQYF
>-|-|TRBV5-1|TRBJ2-3|13
TGCGCCAGCAGCCAGATAGACGGTCATACGCAGTATTTT
CASSQIDGHTQYF
>-|-|TRBV20-1|TRBJ2-7|13
TGCAGTGCTAGCCGAGCGGCGGCCTACGAGCAGTACTTC
CSASRAAAYEQYF
>-|-|TRBV4-3|TRBJ2-7|15
TGCGCCAGCAGCCACGGAGAGGGGGGACTTGGCGAGCAGTACTTC
CASSHGEGGLGEQYF
>-|-|TRBV29-1|TRBJ2-7|13
TGCAGCGTTGAAGATCAGACAGGCTACGAGCAGTACTTC
CSVEDQTGYEQYF
>-|TRBD1|TRBV23-1|TRBJ1-2|14
TGCGCCAGCAGTCAATCACCCGGGACAGACGGCTACACCTTC
CASSQSPGTDGYTF
>-|-|TRBV29-1|TRBJ2-2|16
TGCAGCGCTACCCTCCTAGACAGCCGGGGGACCGGGGAGCTGTTTTTT
CSATLLDSRGTGELFF
>-|TRBD2|TRBV18|TRBJ2-5|14
TGTGCCAGCTCACCATCTAGCGGGGAAGAGACCCAGTACTTC
CASSPSSGEETQYF
>-|-|TRBV7-9|TRBJ1-5|13
TGTGCCAGCAGCTTAAAAGGCAATCAGCCCCAGCATTTT
CASSLKGNQPQHF
>-|-|TRBV7-9|TRBJ2-5|14
TGTGCCAGCAGCAAAAGGACGGAACAAGAGACCCAGTACTTC
CASSKRTEQETQYF
>-|-|TRBV29-1|TRBJ1-2|11
TGCAGCGTTGTACAGGGTGGCGGCTACACCTTC
CSVVQGGGYTF
>-|-|TRBV2|TRBJ1-1|14
TGTGCCAGCAGTGACAGCAATTTGAACACTGAAGCTTTCTTT
CASSDSNLNTEAFF
>-|TRBD2|TRBV29-1|TRBJ2-3|15
TGCAGCGTTGATAGCGGGAGAACAAGCACAGATACGCAGTATTTT
CSVDSGRTSTDTQYF
>-|-|TRBV20-1|TRBJ2-2|14
TGCAGTGCTCTGGGCAGGGGAAACACCGGGGAGCTGTTTTTT
CSALGRGNTGELFF
>-|TRBD1|TRBV19|TRBJ1-2|14
TGTGCCTCGATCCGACAGGGGGTAGGCTATGGCTACACCTTC
CASIRQGVGYGYTF
>once|TRBD2|TRBV27|TRBJ2-7|13
TGTGCCAGCAGTCGGACTAGAGACTACGAGCAGTACTTC
CASSRTRDYEQYF
>-|-|TRBV29-1|TRBJ2-1|12
TGCAGCGTTCGAAGCTCCTACAATGAGCAGTTCTTC
CSVRSSYNEQFF
>-|TRBD2|TRBV6-6|TRBJ2-5|14
TGTGCCATCTCTAGCGGGGGGGTCTCAGAGACCCAGTACTTC
CAISSGGVSETQYF
>-|TRBD2|TRBV18|TRBJ2-2|17
TGTGCCAGCTCACCACTTGGGACTAGCTGGAGAACCGGGGAGCTGTTTTTT
CASSPLGTSWRTGELFF